Listed below are T cell receptor beta chains from one sample, sequenced in a study of T cell responses to AZD1222 COVID-19 vaccine. Produced via immunoSEQ multiplex PCR; TCRdb's table is partial and in-frame only. Of 20,000 or so clones in the sample, less than 90% are singletons; the top ten hold 15% to 20%. The input for sequencing was peripheral blood, taken 28 days after the second AZD1222 dose. Receptors originate from an adult who received the AZD1222 COVID-19 vaccine. The CDR3 runs from the conserved cysteine through the conserved F or W. The D gene is left open where the match is weak. Part of the rows lack a size; the others show once, few, many or a class for expanded clones.

clone_size	v_call	d_call	j_call	cdr3_aa	cdr3_nt
-	TRBV18	-	TRBJ1-1	CASSPQNRIGDTEAFF	TGTGCCAGCTCACCACAAAACAGGATCGGGGACACTGAAGCTTTCTTT
-	TRBV18	TRBD2	TRBJ2-7	CASSPTGTSGYEQYF	TGTGCCAGCTCCCCGACCGGGACTAGCGGTTACGAGCAGTACTTC
-	TRBV30	-	TRBJ2-5	CAWTPGTQETQYF	TGTGCCTGGACCCCCGGGACGCAAGAGACCCAGTACTTC
-	TRBV7-6	TRBD1	TRBJ2-4	CASSRLGGDREGKNIQYF	TGTGCCAGCAGCCGCCTGGGCGGCGACAGGGAAGGCAAAAACATTCAGTACTTC
-	TRBV10-1	-	TRBJ1-5	CASSESGNQPQHF	TGCGCCAGCAGTGAGAGTGGGAATCAGCCCCAGCATTTT
-	TRBV9	-	TRBJ1-1	CASSVVPGQGPEAFF	TGTGCCAGCAGCGTAGTCCCTGGGCAGGGCCCTGAAGCTTTCTTT
-	TRBV5-6	-	TRBJ2-1	CASSLTPGSHNEQFF	TGTGCCAGCAGCCTGACCCCGGGTTCCCACAATGAGCAGTTCTTC
-	TRBV11-2	-	TRBJ1-2	CASSLTSNNYGYTF	TGTGCCAGCAGCTTAACCAGTAATAACTATGGCTACACCTTC
-	TRBV19	-	TRBJ2-2	CASSPRDIKTGELFF	TGTGCCAGTAGTCCCCGGGACATTAAGACCGGGGAGCTGTTTTTT
-	TRBV5-1	-	TRBJ2-1	CASSLSRTVGSYNEQFF	TGCGCCAGCAGCTTGAGCCGGACAGTGGGCTCCTACAATGAGCAGTTCTTC
-	TRBV30	-	TRBJ2-5	CAWGGFQETQYF	TGTGCCTGGGGGGGGTTTCAAGAGACCCAGTACTTC
-	TRBV19	TRBD1	TRBJ1-5	CASRMDRADNQPQHF	TGTGCCAGTAGAATGGACAGGGCCGATAATCAGCCCCAGCATTTT
-	TRBV5-5	-	TRBJ1-5	CASSWIHYSNQPQHF	TGTGCCAGCAGCTGGATCCACTATAGCAATCAGCCCCAGCATTTT
-	TRBV29-1	-	TRBJ2-3	CSVGMADTQYF	TGCAGCGTAGGCATGGCGGATACGCAGTATTTT
-	TRBV9	-	TRBJ2-1	CASSRLGRSASYNEQFF	TGTGCCAGCAGCAGACTAGGGAGGAGTGCGTCCTACAATGAGCAGTTCTTC
-	TRBV19	-	TRBJ1-1	CASRYGGVNTEAFF	TGTGCCAGTAGATATGGAGGTGTGAACACTGAAGCTTTCTTT
-	TRBV2	-	TRBJ2-3	CASSEGGGLETDTQYF	TGTGCCAGCAGTGAGGGAGGGGGTCTAGAAACAGATACGCAGTATTTT
-	TRBV28	TRBD1	TRBJ1-1	CASREGGGNTEAFF	TGTGCCAGCAGGGAGGGAGGGGGCAACACTGAAGCTTTCTTT
-	TRBV6-2/TRBV6-3	TRBD1	TRBJ2-7	CASSWRQGRSYEQYF	TGTGCCAGCAGTTGGAGACAGGGCCGTTCCTACGAGCAGTACTTC
once	TRBV5-1	-	TRBJ1-3	CASSLDSGNTIYF	TGCGCCAGCAGCTTGGACTCTGGAAACACCATATATTTT
once	TRBV28	TRBD1	TRBJ2-1	CASLDRVVDEQFF	TGTGCCAGCCTTGACAGGGTGGTCGATGAGCAGTTCTTC
-	TRBV7-3	TRBD2	TRBJ2-2	CASSRPGTSGKGELFF	TGTGCCAGCAGCCGCCCAGGGACTAGCGGGAAGGGGGAGCTGTTTTTT
once	TRBV28	TRBD1	TRBJ1-4	CASSQTGGYEKLFF	TGTGCCAGCAGTCAGACAGGGGGGTATGAAAAACTGTTTTTT
-	TRBV3-1/TRBV3-2	-	TRBJ1-1	CASSQGLDSEAFF	TGTGCCAGCAGCCAAGGCCTGGACAGTGAAGCTTTCTTT
-	TRBV19	-	TRBJ2-6	CASSIDREGSGANVLTF	TGTGCCAGTAGTATAGATAGAGAAGGCTCTGGGGCCAACGTCCTGACTTTC
once	TRBV18	-	TRBJ1-2	CASSNRKLTNYGYTF	TGTGCCAGCTCAAACCGGAAGTTGACTAACTATGGCTACACCTTC
few	TRBV5-1	-	TRBJ2-3	CASSSGTDTDTQYF	TGCGCCAGCAGCTCCGGGACGGACACAGATACGCAGTATTTT
-	TRBV12-3/TRBV12-4	-	TRBJ1-2	CASRSQTLHGYTF	TGTGCCAGCAGATCCCAGACTTTGCATGGCTACACCTTC
-	TRBV5-1	-	TRBJ2-1	CASSLLYNEQFF	TGCGCCAGCAGCTTGCTATACAATGAGCAGTTCTTC
-	TRBV21-1	-	TRBJ1-5	CASSKPGRPGQPQHF	TGTGCCAGCAGCAAACCGGGACGTCCGGGGCAGCCCCAGCATTTT
once	TRBV19	-	TRBJ1-5	CASGRNSNQPQHF	TGTGCCAGTGGACGGAATAGCAATCAGCCCCAGCATTTT
-	TRBV29-1	TRBD2	TRBJ2-1	CSVTSGRSSSYNEQFF	TGCAGCGTAACTAGCGGGAGGTCTAGCTCCTACAATGAGCAGTTCTTC
-	TRBV6-5	TRBD2	TRBJ2-1	CATRPSSGKTFF	TGTGCCACCCGCCCGTCTAGCGGGAAAACTTTCTTC
-	TRBV3-1/TRBV3-2	-	TRBJ2-3	CASSQDLGYEDTQYF	TGTGCCAGCAGCCAAGATCTAGGCTACGAAGATACGCAGTATTTT
-	TRBV5-1	-	TRBJ1-5	CASSFVAGDQPQHF	TGCGCCAGCAGCTTTGTTGCGGGGGATCAGCCCCAGCATTTT